Listed here are 22 T cell receptor beta chains from one sample, sequenced in a study of shared clonotypes between healthy human individuals. Assay: immunoSEQ multiplex PCR; the TCRdb copy retains only in-frame clones and omits some. This table holds around 1.5 million clones, approximately 98% found once. Sequences were obtained from naive CD4+ T cells sorted from blood. Subset defined: CD45RA+ positively selected. Every receptor here comes from a man aged 30 to 45 in good health.

The chain carries TRBV6-6 and TRBJ2-5, with D unclear. The germline V gene encodes CDR1 MNHNY and CDR2 SVGAGI (reference sequence). There are 16 residues in the CDR3. Trimming removed 0 bases from V and 1 base from J, with 12 bases in between. CDR3 protein: CASSYSLTASQETQYF. The CDR3 nucleotides are TGTGCCAGCAGTTACTCGCTTACAGCATCCCAAGAGACCCAGTACTTC.

The rearrangement joins TRBV25-1 to TRBJ2-3; 7 bases agree with TRBD2. The CDR3 has 15 amino acids. The J segment lost 6 bases and the V segment lost 3 bases, leaving 9 bases of the junction unmatched. Germline V gives CDR1 MGHDK, CDR2 SYGVNS. CDR3 loop: CASSDLGGSGDTQYF. The CDR3 nucleotides read TGTGCCAGCAGTGATCTCGGCGGGAGCGGGGATACGCAGTATTTT.

V gene TRBV7-9 combines with J gene TRBJ2-5, with 8 bases fitting TRBD2. The CDR3 covers 15 residues. The J segment lost 2 bases and the V segment lost 2 bases, leaving 4 bases of the junction unmatched. Germline V CDR1 and CDR2: SEHNR, FQNEAQ (reference sequence). The CDR3 here is CASSLSLAGQETQYF. The CDR3 bases are TGTGCCAGCAGCTTAAGTCTAGCGGGTCAAGAGACCCAGTACTTC. The variable domain in full, completed from reference TRBV7-9 and TRBJ2-5, reads DTGVSQNPRHKITKRGQNVTFRCDPISEHNRLYWYRQTLGQGPEFLTYFQNEAQLEKSRLLSDRFSAERPKGSFSTLEIQRTEQGDSAMYLCASSLSLAGQETQYFGPGTRLLVL.

Turning to this clone: Other DNA sequences in this sample translate to the same CDR3. The chain combines TRBV11-2 with TRBJ2-3; 7 nucleotides align to TRBD1. The CDR3 has 15 amino acids. Looked up from germline, CDR1 is SGHAT and CDR2 is FQNNGV. Germline trimming cut 1 base from V and 3 bases from J; bases unmatched to any gene: 4. The CDR3 spells CASSLGQGGTDTQYF. CDR3 bases: TGTGCCAGCAGCTTAGGACAGGGCGGAACAGATACGCAGTATTTT.

This chain uses TRBV2 with TRBJ2-2; no clear D gene. The ends were cut back, 1 base at V and 6 bases at J, with 9 bases in the middle. CDR1 and CDR2 from the germline V gene are SNHLY and FYNNEI. The CDR3 loop spans 14 amino acids. CDR3 protein: CASSEGQRPGELFF. The DNA for the CDR3 is TGTGCCAGCAGTGAAGGTCAAAGGCCCGGGGAGCTGTTTTTT.

Written as DNA, the CDR3 is TGTGCCAGCATAAGGGGGGGGATTGAGCAGTTCTTC. It specifies CASIRGGIEQFF. The chain uses TRBV27 and TRBJ2-1, with D tentatively TRBD2 (7 bases). Germline loops: CDR1 MNHEY, CDR2 SMNVEV (reference sequence). The CDR3 is 12 amino acids. With 7 bases removed from V and 9 bases from J, the gap between germline ends came to 13 bases.

The chain couples TRBV29-1 to TRBJ2-5, with 10 positions matching TRBD1. Germline loops: CDR1 SQVTM, CDR2 ANQGSEA. CDR3 length equals 13 residues. Losses at the gene ends were 6 bases for V and 4 bases for J; bases not matched to a gene: 5. The CDR3 is CSVGRDRGETQYF. CDR3 bases: TGCAGCGTCGGCCGGGACAGGGGAGAGACCCAGTACTTC. Supplemented by reference TRBV29-1 and TRBJ2-5, the full variable domain reads SAVISQKPSRDICQRGTSLTIQCQVDSQVTMMFWYRQQPGQSLTLIATANQGSEATYESGFVIDKFPISRPNLTFSTLTVSNMSPEDSSIYLCSVGRDRGETQYFGPGTRLLVL.

The rearrangement uses TRBV5-4 and TRBJ2-3; 8 bases match TRBD1. The CDR3 extends over 13 amino acids. Losses at the gene ends were 4 bases for V and 5 bases for J; bases not matched to a gene: 3. Germline V CDR1 and CDR2: SGHNT, YYREEE (reference sequence). The CDR3, as DNA: TGTGCCAGCAGCGTGGACAGGGAAGATACGCAGTATTTT. This translates into CASSVDREDTQYF.

The V and J genes are TRBV27 and TRBJ1-2, with D perhaps matching TRBD1 (6 bases). This CDR3 is built from 15 residues. Deletions cut 3 bases from V and 5 bases from J, with 16 bases between. Germline loops: CDR1 MNHEY, CDR2 SMNVEV (reference sequence). In DNA form, the CDR3 reads TGTGCCAGCAGTTTTACCGGGGGCCTGAAGTATGGCTACACCTTC. This encodes CASSFTGGLKYGYTF.

The V gene is TRBV28, the J gene TRBJ2-1; D remains ambiguous. V gave up 5 bases and J gave up 4 bases, with 12 bases separating them. The CDR3 has 14 residues. The germline V gene encodes CDR1 MDHEN and CDR2 SYDVKM. The CDR3 sequence is CASSRPPGYNEQFF. The CDR3 bases are TGTGCCAGCAGTAGACCCCCCGGGTACAATGAGCAGTTCTTC.

The chain combines TRBV5-1 with TRBJ2-7; D is perhaps TRBD1 or TRBD2 (5 bases each). There are 14 residues in the CDR3. The V end was cut by 4 bases, the J end by 6 bases, with 17 bases between. Germline lookup yields CDR1 SGHRS and CDR2 YFSETQ. This chain's CDR3 is CASSPGTQEREQYF. In DNA form, the CDR3 reads TGCGCCAGCAGCCCCGGGACCCAGGAACGCGAGCAGTACTTC.

J is TRBJ2-7 and V is TRBV15; D gene unclear. The V and J ends lost 4 bases and 3 bases respectively, with 7 bases between them. Germline V gene lookup returns CDR1 LNHNV and CDR2 YYDKDF (reference sequence). The CDR3 runs 12 residues. DNA for the CDR3: TGTGCCACCAGCAACCTACGCTACGAGCAGTACTTC. Its translation is CATSNLRYEQYF.

The J gene is TRBJ2-1, the V gene TRBV2; 8 positions match TRBD2. Losses at the gene ends were 10 bases for V and 5 bases for J; bases not matched to a gene: 7. Germline CDR1 is SNHLY and CDR2 is FYNNEI. The CDR3 totals 13 residues. The CDR3 loop is CATRAGADNEQFF. DNA of the CDR3: TGTGCCACCAGAGCGGGGGCGGACAATGAGCAGTTCTTC. The whole variable domain, filled in from reference TRBV2 and TRBJ2-1, reads EPEVTQTPSHQVTQMGQEVILRCVPISNHLYFYWYRQILGQKVEFLVSFYNNEISEKSEIFDDQFSVERPDGSNFTLKIRSTKLEDSAMYFCATRAGADNEQFFGPGTRLTVL.

The V and J genes are TRBV21-1 and TRBJ2-7; the table's D call, TRBD2, was not checked against the DNA. TRBV21-1 is a pseudogene. The CDR3 consists of 16 residues. For the CDR3, the DNA is TGTGCCAGCAGCATTTTGACTAGCGGGAGGGCTTACGAGCAGTACTTC. As protein: CASSILTSGRAYEQYF.

The chain carries TRBV28 and TRBJ1-5, with unresolved D. Germline CDR1 is MDHEN and CDR2 is SYDVKM. V lost 3 bases, J lost 2 bases, and 14 bases lay in between. The CDR3 is made up of 16 amino acids. The chain's CDR3 is CASSFSLGAGNQPQHF. In DNA form, the CDR3 reads TGTGCCAGCAGTTTCTCTCTGGGCGCGGGCAATCAGCCCCAGCATTTT.

The CDR3 loop reads CASSLNLGNTEAFF. The CDR3 DNA is TGCGCCAGCAGCTTGAATTTGGGGAACACTGAAGCTTTCTTT. The chain joins TRBV5-1 to TRBJ1-1; D uncertain. Germline loops: CDR1 SGHRS, CDR2 YFSETQ. CDR3 length equals 14 residues. V lost 1 base and J 1 base, leaving 8 bases between the germline ends.

The J gene is TRBJ1-2, the V gene TRBV15; possible D gene TRBD1, 6 bases. There are 15 residues in the CDR3. Between the trimmed V and J ends, which lost 0 bases and 8 bases, there was a span of 16 bases. CDR1 and CDR2 (germline): LNHNV, YYDKDF (reference sequence). The CDR3 loop reads CATSRDGSGERGYTF. The CDR3 nucleotides are TGTGCCACCAGCAGAGATGGGTCAGGGGAGAGGGGCTACACCTTC. Supplemented by reference TRBV15 and TRBJ1-2, the full variable domain reads DAMVIQNPRYQVTQFGKPVTLSCSQTLNHNVMYWYQQKSSQAPKLLFHYYDKDFNNEADTPDNFQSRRPNTSFCFLDIRSPGLGDTAMYLCATSRDGSGERGYTFGSGTRLTVV.

J is TRBJ2-3 and V is TRBV4-1, with 9 bases that match TRBD2. The V gene end was trimmed by 3 bases and the J gene end by 6 bases; junction bases not matched to a gene: 4. The CDR3 loop spans 14 amino acids. Germline CDR1 MGHRA, CDR2 YSYEKL. CDR3 amino acids: CASSHEREEDTQYF. The CDR3 region has the DNA TGCGCCAGCAGCCACGAGCGGGAGGAGGATACGCAGTATTTT.

To note about this clone: Distinct nucleotide sequences in the sample also encode this CDR3. This rearrangement joins TRBV28 to TRBJ1-5; D gene ambiguous. CDR1 and CDR2 (germline): MDHEN, SYDVKM. V was cut by 1 base and J by 0 bases, with 4 bases left in between. The CDR3 is 14 amino acids. The CDR3 loop reads CASSLLGSNQPQHF. The DNA for the CDR3 is TGTGCCAGCAGTTTATTAGGTAGCAATCAGCCCCAGCATTTT.

CDR3 DNA: TGTGCCAGCAGCACACTGAACGGGGCTTCGAATGAGCAGTACTTC. The encoded protein is CASSTLNGASNEQYF. The rearrangement joins TRBV5-6 to TRBJ2-7; D tentatively reads TRBD1 or TRBD2 (5 bases each). Trimming shortened V by 4 bases and J by 7 bases, and 21 bases separated the two germline ends. The CDR3 extends over 15 amino acids. Germline V CDR1 and CDR2: SGHDT, YYEEEE.

The chain has TRBV5-1 and TRBJ2-3; D is ambiguous. V lost 7 bases and J lost 4, with 16 bases in between. CDR3 length: 14 amino acids. CDR1 is SGHRS, CDR2 YFSETQ, per germline. The CDR3 coding sequence is TGCGCCAGCTTCGTCGGCGGAGAGGCAGATACGCAGTATTTT. Amino acid sequence: CASFVGGEADTQYF.

The gene calls are TRBV7-9 and TRBJ1-5, with TRBD1 matching over 9 bases. The V gene's germline CDR1 is SEHNR and CDR2 FQNEAQ (reference sequence). The CDR3 totals 16 residues. J lost 5 bases, V lost 9 bases, and 14 bases had no gene match. The CDR3 DNA is TGTGCCAGTTCAGGACAGGGGATACGTTACGATCAGCCCCAGCATTTT. As protein: CASSGQGIRYDQPQHF.